This note documents a single T cell receptor beta chain sequence. TCRdb's copy holds only in-frame clones and misses some; the assay was immunoSEQ multiplex PCR. The sample has 110,000 or so clones, approximately 85% seen once. The data derive from a study of T cell responses to AZD1222 COVID-19 vaccine. At the level of the study: Samples with a second dose at about 4 or about 12 weeks were pooled together.

The germline V gene encodes CDR1 KGHSH and CDR2 LQKENI. The V end lost 2 bases, the J end lost 5 bases, and 10 bases lay between the germline ends. This CDR3 is built from 13 residues. The chain carries TRBV18 and TRBJ2-7; D call uncertain. The starting material was peripheral blood, obtained on day 0 of AZD1222 vaccination. The receptor comes from an adult in good health. This CDR3 reads CASSPSQRNEQYF. CDR3 nucleotides: TGTGCCAGCTCACCAAGCCAAAGAAACGAGCAGTACTTC.